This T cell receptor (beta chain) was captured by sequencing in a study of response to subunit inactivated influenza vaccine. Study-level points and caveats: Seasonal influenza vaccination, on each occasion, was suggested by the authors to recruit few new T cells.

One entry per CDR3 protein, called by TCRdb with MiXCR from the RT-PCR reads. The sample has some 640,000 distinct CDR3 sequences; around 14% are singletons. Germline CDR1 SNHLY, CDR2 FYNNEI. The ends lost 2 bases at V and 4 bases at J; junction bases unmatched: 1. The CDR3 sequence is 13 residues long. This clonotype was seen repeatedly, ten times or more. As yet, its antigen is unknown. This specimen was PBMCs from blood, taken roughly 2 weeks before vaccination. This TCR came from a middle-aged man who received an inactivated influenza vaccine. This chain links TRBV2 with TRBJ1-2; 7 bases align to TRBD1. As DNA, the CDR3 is TGTGCCAGCAGTGAACCAGGGGGCTATGGCTACACCTTC. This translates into CASSEPGGYGYTF.